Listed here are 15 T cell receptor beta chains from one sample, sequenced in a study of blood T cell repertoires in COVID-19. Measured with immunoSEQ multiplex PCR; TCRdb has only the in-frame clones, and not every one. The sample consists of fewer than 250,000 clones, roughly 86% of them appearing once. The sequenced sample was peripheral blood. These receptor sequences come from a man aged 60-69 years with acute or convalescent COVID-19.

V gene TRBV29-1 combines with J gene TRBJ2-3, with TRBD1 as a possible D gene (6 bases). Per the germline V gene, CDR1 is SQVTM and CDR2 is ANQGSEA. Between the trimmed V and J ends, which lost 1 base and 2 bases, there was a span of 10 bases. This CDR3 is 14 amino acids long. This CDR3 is CSVEGKGDTDTQYF. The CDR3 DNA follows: TGCAGCGTTGAAGGGAAGGGGGACACAGATACGCAGTATTTT.

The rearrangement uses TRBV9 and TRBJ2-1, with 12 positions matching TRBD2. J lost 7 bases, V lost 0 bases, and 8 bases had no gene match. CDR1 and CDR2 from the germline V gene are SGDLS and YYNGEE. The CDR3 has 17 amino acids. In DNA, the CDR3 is TGTGCCAGCAGCGTAGATGCTAGCGGGGGGGCCGGGAATGAGCAGTTCTTC. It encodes CASSVDASGGAGNEQFF.

The CDR3 is CASSLGTGGESYNEQFF. The CDR3 nucleotides read TGTGCCAGCAGCCTGGGGACAGGGGGCGAATCCTACAATGAGCAGTTCTTC. The chain joins TRBV7-6 to TRBJ2-1; 12 bases agree with TRBD1. V trimming: 5 bases; J trimming: 1 base; junction bases outside the gene matches: 6. The germline V gene encodes CDR1 SGHVS and CDR2 FNYEAQ. This CDR3 spans 17 amino acids.

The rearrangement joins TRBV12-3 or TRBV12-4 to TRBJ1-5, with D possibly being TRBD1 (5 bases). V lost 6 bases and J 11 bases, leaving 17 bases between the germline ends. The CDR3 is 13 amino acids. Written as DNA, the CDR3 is TGTGCCAGCAGCCGGGGGGGGAGTTGGGCCCAGCATTTT. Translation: CASSRGGSWAQHF.

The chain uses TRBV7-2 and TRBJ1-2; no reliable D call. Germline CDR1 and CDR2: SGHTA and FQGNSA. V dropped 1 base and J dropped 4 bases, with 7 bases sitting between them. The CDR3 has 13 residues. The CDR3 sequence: CASSLDGSYGYTF. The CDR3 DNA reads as TGTGCCAGCAGCTTAGATGGCAGCTATGGCTACACCTTC.

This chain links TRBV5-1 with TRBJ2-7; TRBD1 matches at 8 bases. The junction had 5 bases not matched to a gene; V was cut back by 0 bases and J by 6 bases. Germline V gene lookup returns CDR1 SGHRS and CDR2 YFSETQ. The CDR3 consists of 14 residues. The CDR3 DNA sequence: TGCGCCAGCAGCTTGGGGCAGGGGGCTTTCGAGCAGTACTTC. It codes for CASSLGQGAFEQYF.

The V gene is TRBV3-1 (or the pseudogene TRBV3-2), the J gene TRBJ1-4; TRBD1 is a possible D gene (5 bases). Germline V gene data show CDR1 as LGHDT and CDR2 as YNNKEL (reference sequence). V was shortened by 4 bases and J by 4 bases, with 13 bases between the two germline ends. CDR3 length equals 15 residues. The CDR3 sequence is CASSRSGTINEKLFF. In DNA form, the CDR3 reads TGTGCCAGCAGCCGCTCAGGGACTATTAATGAAAAACTGTTTTTT.

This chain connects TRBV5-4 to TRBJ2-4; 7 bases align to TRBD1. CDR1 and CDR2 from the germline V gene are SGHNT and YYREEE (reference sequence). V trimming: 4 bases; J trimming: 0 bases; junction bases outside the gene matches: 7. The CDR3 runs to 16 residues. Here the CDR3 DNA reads TGTGCCAGCAGCCCCGGACAGGTTGAAGCCAAAAACATTCAGTACTTC. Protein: CASSPGQVEAKNIQYF. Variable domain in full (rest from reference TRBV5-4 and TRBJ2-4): ETGVTQSPTHLIKTRGQQVTLRCSSQSGHNTVSWYQQALGQGPQFIFQYYREEENGRGNFPPRFSGLQFPNYSSELNVNALELDDSALYLCASSPGQVEAKNIQYFGAGTRLSVL.

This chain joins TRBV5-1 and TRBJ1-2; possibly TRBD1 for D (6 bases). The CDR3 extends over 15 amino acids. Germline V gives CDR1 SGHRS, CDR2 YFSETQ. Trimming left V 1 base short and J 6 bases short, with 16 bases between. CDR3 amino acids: CASSLSWGRVDGYTF. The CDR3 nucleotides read TGCGCCAGCAGCTTGTCGTGGGGGCGCGTCGATGGCTACACCTTC.

As DNA, the CDR3 is TGTGCCACCAGTGGGGGGCGAACCTACAATGAGCAGTTCTTC. This codes for CATSGGRTYNEQFF. The chain employs TRBV24-1 and TRBJ2-1; D possibly corresponds to TRBD1 (6 bases). This CDR3 region has 14 residues. Deletions cut 5 bases from V and 2 bases from J, with 9 bases between. Germline values: CDR1 KGHDR, CDR2 SFDVKD.

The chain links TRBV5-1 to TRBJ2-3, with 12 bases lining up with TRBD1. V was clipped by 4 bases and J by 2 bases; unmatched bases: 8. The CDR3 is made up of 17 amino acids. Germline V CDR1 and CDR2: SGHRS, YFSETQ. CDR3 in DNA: TGCGCCAGCAGCCCCACGGGGACAGGGGGCTTCACAGATACGCAGTATTTT. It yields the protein CASSPTGTGGFTDTQYF.

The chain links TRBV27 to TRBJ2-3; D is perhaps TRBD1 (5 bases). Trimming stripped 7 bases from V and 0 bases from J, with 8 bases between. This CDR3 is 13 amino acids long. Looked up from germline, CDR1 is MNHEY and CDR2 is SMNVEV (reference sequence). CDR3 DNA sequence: TGTGCCAGCAAGGGGTACAGCACAGATACGCAGTATTTT. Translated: CASKGYSTDTQYF.

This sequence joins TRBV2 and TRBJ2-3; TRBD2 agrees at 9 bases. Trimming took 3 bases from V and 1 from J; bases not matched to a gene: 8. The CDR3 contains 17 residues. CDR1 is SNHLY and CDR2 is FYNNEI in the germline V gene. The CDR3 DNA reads TGTGCCAGCAGTGAGACGAGGACTAGCGTGGGCACAGATACGCAGTATTTT. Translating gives CASSETRTSVGTDTQYF.

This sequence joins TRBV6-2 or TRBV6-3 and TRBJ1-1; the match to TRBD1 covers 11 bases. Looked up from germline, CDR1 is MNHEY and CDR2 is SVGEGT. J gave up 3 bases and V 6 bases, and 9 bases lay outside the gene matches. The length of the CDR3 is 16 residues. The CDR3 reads CASSPTGQGAHTEAFF. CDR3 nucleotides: TGTGCCAGCAGCCCCACCGGACAGGGGGCACACACTGAAGCTTTCTTT.

The DNA for the CDR3 is TGTGCCAGCAGCGCCGGACTGGGCGGGGGGTTAGCCTACGAGCAGTACTTC. Amino acids: CASSAGLGGGLAYEQYF. The rearrangement uses TRBV7-2 and TRBJ2-7, with TRBD2 matching 8 bases. CDR1 and CDR2 (germline): SGHTA, FQGNSA. Germline trimming cut 5 bases from V and 2 bases from J; bases unmatched to any gene: 14. The CDR3 length is 17 residues.